Below, one TCR beta chain is given with its context. Antigen unknown. The data derive from a study of cytomegalovirus exposure and HLA in healthy donors. On the study more broadly: Ancestry clustering placed about 80% of about 400 genotyped donors in the Caucasian-associated cluster.

Findings of the study overall: DRB1 showed the most TCR associations and HLA-C the fewest in a later analysis, as rates varied by HLA locus. Several of the most significant clusters were apparently associated with common viral pathogens in a later analysis.

The PCR employed 60 Vbeta primers together with 13 Jbeta primers. Assay: immunoSEQ multiplex PCR; the TCRdb copy retains only in-frame clones and omits some. This sample's table has about 110,000 clones. The specimen was PBMCs. This clonotype originated in a man between 18 and 35 years old in good health and CMV-seronegative.

CDR3 bases: TGTGCCATACGAGGTGTGGGACAGGGGAACACTGAAGCTTTCTTT. As protein: CAIRGVGQGNTEAFF. This chain connects TRBV6-6 to TRBJ1-1; 9 positions match TRBD1. The CDR3 sequence is 15 residues long. Germline CDR1 reads MNHNY; CDR2 reads SVGAGI (reference sequence). V lost 10 bases and J lost 1; bases outside the gene matches: 10.